Listed below are T cell receptor beta chains from one sample, sequenced in a study of fetal regulatory T cell absence and autoimmunity. TCRdb's copy holds only in-frame clones and misses some; the assay was immunoSEQ multiplex PCR. Among around 45,000 clones listed, about 79% were seen once. Sequencing was performed on cord blood. Source of these receptors: a newborn boy with IPEX syndrome. Both conserved end residues are part of each CDR3. Each record gives: D gene, J gene, clone size, V gene, CDR3 DNA, CDR3 protein. D genes are given only for firm matches. Size tells how often a clone was seen (once, few, many) or the class of an expanded clone, and some rows leave it out.

>-|TRBJ1-2|few|TRBV6-4
TGTGCCAGCAGTGACAGGATATACTATGGCTACACCTTC
CASSDRIYYGYTF
>TRBD2|TRBJ2-2|-|TRBV7-2
TGTGCCAGCAGCCTTAGCGGGAGGGCCTTGAGCGGGGAGCTGTTTTTT
CASSLSGRALSGELFF
>-|TRBJ1-3|-|TRBV12-5
TGTGCTAGTGGTTTGGTACTTGGGGAAAGGTCTGGAAACACCATATATTTT
CASGLVLGERSGNTIYF
>TRBD2|TRBJ2-5|-|TRBV4-2
TGTGCCAGCAGCCAAGTCGCGGCGGGAGGGGAGACCCAGTACTTC
CASSQVAAGGETQYF
>-|TRBJ2-1|-|TRBV12-5
TGTGCTAGTGGTCAGACGACTAGGGCAGGAAATGAGCAGTTCTTC
CASGQTTRAGNEQFF
>-|TRBJ1-2|once|TRBV6-5
TGTGCCAGCAGTTACTCGACAGGTTACTATGGCTACACCTTC
CASSYSTGYYGYTF
>TRBD1|TRBJ1-2|once|TRBV27
TGTGCCAGCAGTTTCGACAGGGGAGGAGGCTACACCTTC
CASSFDRGGGYTF
>TRBD2|TRBJ2-3|-|TRBV9
TGTGCCAGCAGCGTAGAGGATGGCCTAGCGGGGGATACGCAGTATTTT
CASSVEDGLAGDTQYF
>TRBD2|TRBJ2-5|-|TRBV7-9
TGTGCCAGCGTCGCGGGGGACCAAGAGACCCAGTACTTC
CASVAGDQETQYF
>-|TRBJ2-7|once|TRBV15
TGTGCCACCAGCAGAGATCAAGGCAGTCCCTACGAGCAGTACTTC
CATSRDQGSPYEQYF